The T cell receptor beta chain described here comes from a study of T cells in Graves' hyperthyroidism and ophthalmopathy. General observations from the study: Also found in blood were most expanded thyroid clonotypes above 0.001. For ophthalmopathy, model prediction preceded onset by a median about six months.

This clonotype occurred many times. Its specificity is not known. Patients aged 18 to 65 had newly diagnosed hyperthyroidism that had lasted under 2 months. PBMCs were obtained from 9.5 to 10 ml fresh peripheral blood. CDR1 is LNHDA and CDR2 is SQIVND in the germline V gene (reference sequence). There are 14 residues in the CDR3. The junction had 5 bases not matched to a gene; V was cut back by 3 bases and J by 4 bases. Researchers amplified the TCR beta CDR3 regions from RNA transcripts. When the TCR CDR3 underwent first-round RT-PCR, the HTBI primer set was used. TCRdb independently ran MiXCR on the multiplex PCR reads; one entry per CDR3 protein. The sample holds roughly 170,000 distinct CDR3 sequences, 15% to 20% seen once.

Sequences were obtained from blood. This TCR was recovered from a woman between 45 and 60 years old with Graves' hyperthyroidism. V is TRBV19 and J is TRBJ1-1; 7 bases map to TRBD1. CDR3 sequence reads: CASSIRGAGTEAFF. CDR3 sequence (DNA): TGTGCCAGTAGTATCAGGGGGGCTGGCACTGAAGCTTTCTTT.